These T cell receptor beta chains were read from a single sample in a study of HIV-infected children after antiretroviral therapy interruption. Using its own MiXCR run on the 3' RACE reads, TCRdb lists one record per CDR3 protein. Of around 41,000 distinct CDR3 sequences in the sample, just over 6.5% are singletons; the top ten hold more than 0.75%. The material sequenced was CD45RA+ CD4+ T cells from PBMCs, pooled from several time points, taken from a donor given antiretroviral therapy, either interrupted or continuous. These receptors all stem from a pool of human donors with HIV. Each CDR3 is given with its conserved first and last residue. D genes are given only for firm matches. Expanded clones are given a class, and other clones once, few, many or no size at all.

DNA: TGTGCCAGCAGCCTTGACCGGCGGCAGACCCAGTACTTC
CDR3: CASSLDRRQTQYF
V: TRBV3-1
size: many
J: TRBJ2-5
D: NA

DNA: TGTGCCATCAGCCCTGGACAGGGGGCTTCCCCGAACACTGAAGCTTTCTTT
CDR3: CAISPGQGASPNTEAFF
V: TRBV10-3
size: NA
J: TRBJ1-1
D: TRBD1

DNA: TGTGCCAGCTCATGGACTGGACGGAGGAATCAGCCCCAGCATTTT
CDR3: CASSWTGRRNQPQHF
V: TRBV18
size: many
J: TRBJ1-5
D: NA

DNA: TGCGCCAGCAGCCCACAGACCGAGTCTGGGGCCAACGTCCTGACTTTC
CDR3: CASSPQTESGANVLTF
V: TRBV5-1
size: medium-sized
J: TRBJ2-6
D: NA

DNA: TGTGCCAGCAGCTGGGGACTAGCGCCGCGGGCGCAGTATTTT
CDR3: CASSWGLAPRAQYF
V: TRBV5-6
size: many
J: TRBJ2-3
D: TRBD2

DNA: TGTGCCAGCAGTTTAGTTCTGGGAGAGACCCAGTACTTC
CDR3: CASSLVLGETQYF
V: TRBV28
size: few
J: TRBJ2-5
D: NA

DNA: TGTGCCAGCACCGCCAACCGGGACGGAGTCTTCTATGGCTACACCTTC
CDR3: CASTANRDGVFYGYTF
V: TRBV28
size: many
J: TRBJ1-2
D: NA

DNA: TGTGCCAGCAGTTTGCAGGGTTCCTACGAGCAGTACTTC
CDR3: CASSLQGSYEQYF
V: TRBV27
size: many
J: TRBJ2-7
D: NA

DNA: TGTGCCAGCAGCTCCGAGACTAGCGGGAGGGGGGATGAGCAGTTCTTC
CDR3: CASSSETSGRGDEQFF
V: TRBV7-3
size: NA
J: TRBJ2-1
D: TRBD2

DNA: TGCAGCGTAACGACAGGGGGGACGAAAAACATTCAGTACTTC
CDR3: CSVTTGGTKNIQYF
V: TRBV29-1
size: many
J: TRBJ2-4
D: TRBD1

DNA: TGTGCCAGCAGCTTAGCAAGTGTTGAAGCTTTCTTT
CDR3: CASSLASVEAFF
V: TRBV7-9
size: few
J: TRBJ1-1
D: NA

DNA: TGTGCCAGCAGCCAAGTACGGGAGAGCCTTCAGAATGAGCAGTTCTTC
CDR3: CASSQVRESLQNEQFF
V: TRBV14
size: many
J: TRBJ2-1
D: NA

DNA: TGTGCTAGTGGTTTGGTTCAGGGGGCAGGAGACACCGGGGAGCTGTTTTTT
CDR3: CASGLVQGAGDTGELFF
V: TRBV12-5
size: many
J: TRBJ2-2
D: TRBD1

DNA: TGTGCCAGCAGATGGACAGGGGGCAATTTAGCCCGCAAACGATACAATGAGCAGTTCTTC
CDR3: CASRWTGGNLARKRYNEQFF
V: TRBV12-3/TRBV12-4
size: many
J: TRBJ2-1
D: TRBD1